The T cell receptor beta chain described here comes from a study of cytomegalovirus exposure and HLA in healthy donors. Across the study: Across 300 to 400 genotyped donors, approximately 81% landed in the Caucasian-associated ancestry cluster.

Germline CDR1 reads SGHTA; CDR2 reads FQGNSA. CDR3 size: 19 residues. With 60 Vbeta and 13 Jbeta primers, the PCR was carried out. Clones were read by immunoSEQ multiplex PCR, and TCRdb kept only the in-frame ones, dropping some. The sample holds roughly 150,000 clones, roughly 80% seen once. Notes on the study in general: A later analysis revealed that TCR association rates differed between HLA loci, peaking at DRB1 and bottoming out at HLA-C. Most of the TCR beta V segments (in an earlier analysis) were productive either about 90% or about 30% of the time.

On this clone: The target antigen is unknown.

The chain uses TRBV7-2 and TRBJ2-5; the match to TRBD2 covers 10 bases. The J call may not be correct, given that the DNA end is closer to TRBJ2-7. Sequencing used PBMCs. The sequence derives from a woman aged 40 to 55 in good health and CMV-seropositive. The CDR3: CASSLSIGSSGGRSYEQYF. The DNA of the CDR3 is TGTGCCAGCAGCTTAAGTATAGGGTCTAGCGGGGGCCGATCCTACGAGCAGTACTTC.